The clone carrying this T cell receptor beta chain was observed a single time. Its antigen is not known. Clones were sequenced by immunoSEQ multiplex PCR, and TCRdb holds only the in-frame ones, with some missing. The sample lists around 9,500 clones; roughly 98% were seen once. The data originate from a study of monozygotic twins with cystic fibrosis. Study-level points and caveats: Monozygotic CF twins shared more identical nucleotide clonotypes than unrelated patients. Age, concordance and disease severity did not associate with shared CDR3 numbers. Low clonality (median around 0.009) suggested a mostly naive repertoire.

This CDR3 is 15 amino acids long. Trimming took 2 bases from V and 2 from J, leaving 10 bases between them. The V gene's germline CDR1 is LNHDA and CDR2 SQIVND (reference sequence). Sequenced sample: blood. The source of this sequence is a girl aged 2 to 9 with cystic fibrosis. The V and J genes are TRBV19 and TRBJ1-3, with D perhaps matching TRBD1 (6 bases). CDR3 region: CASSISGAAGNTIYF. In DNA form, the CDR3 reads TGTGCCAGTAGTATATCAGGGGCCGCTGGAAACACCATATATTTT.